The 20 T cell receptor beta chains presented below share a single source sample, sequenced in a study of T-cell memory formation after mild COVID-19. TCRdb re-analysed the 5' RACE reads in MiXCR, keeping a single row per CDR3 protein. The sample yields some 450,000 distinct CDR3 sequences, 15% to 25% seen once. Sequencing was done on a sample of PBMCs or a T cell subset sorted from them (not recorded which). The receptors were gathered from an adult woman who had mild COVID-19 (a few samples of this study predate the infection). Cell type and time point are not known.

This clonotype has only a few counts. The V and J genes are TRBV4-1 and TRBJ2-7; TRBD2 agrees at 12 bases. Per germline, CDR1 MGHRA and CDR2 YSYEKL. This CDR3 is built from 20 residues. V shed 0 bases and J 7 bases; nucleotides not matched to a gene: 19. The CDR3 is CASSQDASFVRLAGAGEQYF. The CDR3 nucleotides read TGCGCCAGCAGCCAAGATGCATCTTTTGTCAGACTAGCGGGAGCGGGGGAGCAGTACTTC.

In its sample, this clonotype was seen a few times. The chain is built from TRBV24-1 and TRBJ2-3, with D maybe TRBD2 (6 bases). Germline V gene sequence: CDR1 KGHDR, CDR2 SFDVKD. Trimming left V 7 bases short and J 2 bases short, with 9 bases between. CDR3 length equals 13 residues. CDR3 in amino acids: CATRRGLTDTQYF. The CDR3 DNA sequence: TGTGCCACCAGGAGGGGACTCACAGATACGCAGTATTTT.

The table lists this clonotype with many counts. The chain carries TRBV11-2 and TRBJ2-7; D remains ambiguous. The length of the CDR3 is 13 residues. Trimming stripped 5 bases from V and 6 bases from J, with 14 bases between. In germline, CDR1 is SGHAT, CDR2 FQNNGV. The chain's CDR3 is CASSQDVVGEQYF. CDR3 in DNA: TGTGCCAGCAGCCAAGACGTGGTAGGCGAGCAGTACTTC.

This clonotype was observed at least ten times. This sequence joins TRBV7-3 and TRBJ2-6; the D is unclear. This CDR3 spans 13 amino acids. V lost 5 bases, J lost 0 bases, and 2 bases lay in between. Per germline, CDR1 SGHTA and CDR2 FQGTGA. The CDR3 DNA follows: TGTGCCAGCAGCAGCTCTGGGGCCAACGTCCTGACTTTC. Its translation: CASSSSGANVLTF.

This clonotype has just a few counts. The V call is TRBV7-9, the J call TRBJ1-5; the match to TRBD1 covers 8 bases. The V segment lost 5 bases and the J segment 1 base; nucleotides outside the gene matches: 4. Germline V lookup: CDR1 SEHNR, CDR2 FQNEAQ (reference sequence). This CDR3 contains 15 residues. In DNA form, the CDR3 reads TGTGCCAGCAGCCCGACAGGGGCAAGCAATCAGCCCCAGCATTTT. This gives the protein CASSPTGASNQPQHF.

The sample holds a few counts of this clonotype. The CDR3 sequence: CASSRAGGMGTEAFF. The CDR3 DNA follows: TGTGCCAGCAGCAGAGCAGGGGGCATGGGCACTGAAGCTTTCTTT. The rearrangement joins TRBV9 to TRBJ1-1; 8 nucleotides agree with TRBD1. Germline CDR1 is SGDLS and CDR2 is YYNGEE. CDR3 size: 15 residues. V gave up 4 bases and J gave up 4 bases; unmatched junction bases: 9.

The V call is TRBV12-3 or TRBV12-4, the J call TRBJ1-2; D is unresolved. The V end lost 3 bases, the J end lost 6 bases, and 11 bases lay between the germline ends. This CDR3 has 13 residues. The CDR3 here is CASSFLGYDGYTF. CDR3 sequence (DNA): TGTGCCAGCAGTTTTTTAGGGTATGATGGCTACACCTTC.

This clonotype was observed a few times. The chain has TRBV7-9 and TRBJ1-1; D call uncertain. This CDR3 comprises 12 residues. Germline V CDR1 and CDR2: SEHNR, FQNEAQ (reference sequence). The V end was cut by 0 bases, the J end by 6 bases, with 5 bases between. In DNA, the CDR3 is TGTGCCAGCAGCTTAGCTACCCCTGAAGCTTTCTTT. It encodes CASSLATPEAFF.

This clonotype was counted between two and nine times. The rearrangement uses TRBV24-1 and TRBJ2-5, with 13 bases identical to TRBD2. V was clipped by 3 bases and J by 2 bases; unmatched bases: 8. CDR3 size: 18 residues. Germline lookup yields CDR1 KGHDR and CDR2 SFDVKD. The CDR3 DNA is TGTGCCACCAGTGATGAATCCGGGACTAGCGGGATACAAGAGACCCAGTACTTC. It encodes CATSDESGTSGIQETQYF.

This sequence joins TRBV7-9 and TRBJ2-7; perhaps TRBD1 as D (6 bases). Trimming removed 4 bases at V and 0 bases at J, with 10 bases between. Per the germline V gene, CDR1 is SEHNR and CDR2 is FQNEAQ (reference sequence). This CDR3 has 14 residues. The CDR3 protein is CASSWPDSSYEQYF. In DNA, the CDR3 is TGTGCCAGCAGCTGGCCGGACAGCTCCTACGAGCAGTACTTC.

The chain is built from TRBV28 and TRBJ1-4; tentatively, D is TRBD1 (6 bases). V was cut by 6 bases and J by 6 bases, with 17 bases left in between. The CDR3 contains 15 residues. CDR1 is MDHEN and CDR2 is SYDVKM in the germline V gene. CDR3 loop: CASSPGQILDEKLFF. The DNA for the CDR3 is TGTGCCAGCAGCCCCGGACAGATCTTGGATGAAAAACTGTTTTTT. Looking up the rest from reference TRBV28 and TRBJ1-4 gives the full variable domain: DVKVTQSSRYLVKRTGEKVFLECVQDMDHENMFWYRQDPGLGLRLIYFSYDVKMKEKGDIPEGYSVSREKKERFSLILESASTNQTSMYLCASSPGQILDEKLFFGSGTQLSVL.

CDR3 protein: CASRPGQGRAGELFF. DNA of the CDR3: TGTGCCAGCAGGCCGGGACAGGGTAGGGCCGGGGAGCTGTTTTTT. V and J are TRBV12-3 or TRBV12-4 and TRBJ2-2; 9 bases are shared with TRBD1. The CDR3 contains 15 residues. Trimming cost V 6 bases and J 6 bases; bases outside gene matches: 8.

The table lists this clonotype with a few counts. The chain is built from TRBV10-3 and TRBJ2-1, with 11 positions matching TRBD2. CDR1 and CDR2 from the germline V gene are ENHRY and SYGVKD. V dropped 5 bases and J dropped 4; count of bases not matched to a gene: 7. The CDR3 consists of 16 residues. CDR3 in amino acids: CAISKTSGTWYNEQFF. Written as DNA, the CDR3 is TGTGCCATCAGTAAGACTAGCGGGACTTGGTACAATGAGCAGTTCTTC.

This clonotype was seen a handful of times. The CDR3 nucleotides are TGCGCCAGCAGCCCGGCAGGGGGCCAAGAGACCCAGTACTTC. Amino acid sequence: CASSPAGGQETQYF. V usage is TRBV5-1 and J usage is TRBJ2-5; 7 bases align to TRBD1. The germline gives CDR1 SGHRS, CDR2 YFSETQ. V dropped 4 bases and J dropped 1; count of bases not matched to a gene: 4. The CDR3 extends over 14 amino acids. The whole variable domain, remainder taken from reference TRBV5-1 and TRBJ2-5, is KAGVTQTPRYLIKTRGQQVTLSCSPISGHRSVSWYQQTPGQGLQFLFEYFSETQRNKGNFPGRFSGRQFSNSRSEMNVSTLELGDSALYLCASSPAGGQETQYFGPGTRLLVL.

This chain connects TRBV4-1 to TRBJ2-1; 9 nucleotides match TRBD1. After removal of 4 bases from V and 10 bases from J, the junction contained 11 bases not matched to a gene. The length of the CDR3 is 15 residues. Germline values: CDR1 MGHRA, CDR2 YSYEKL. In DNA form, the CDR3 reads TGCGCCAGCAGCCGAGCAGCACAGGGGGCGGGGGAGCAGTTCTTC. Translation: CASSRAAQGAGEQFF.

J is TRBJ1-2 and V is TRBV5-1, with D possibly TRBD1 on 5 matching bases. The length of the CDR3 is 15 residues. CDR1 is SGHRS, CDR2 YFSETQ, per germline. The V and J ends lost 4 bases and 4 bases respectively, with 17 bases between them. In DNA, the CDR3 is TGCGCCAGCAGCGTCCCCGGGGCCGCGGGCTATGGCTACACCTTC. This gives the protein CASSVPGAAGYGYTF.

The J gene is TRBJ2-1, the V gene TRBV4-1; the D is unclear. With 6 bases removed from V and 0 bases from J, the gap between germline ends came to 18 bases. Germline loops: CDR1 MGHRA, CDR2 YSYEKL. The length of the CDR3 is 17 residues. CDR3 region: CASSRTRQLSSYNEQFF. In DNA, the CDR3 is TGCGCCAGCAGTCGAACAAGACAACTGAGCTCCTACAATGAGCAGTTCTTC.

The J gene is TRBJ2-7, the V gene TRBV2; no clear D. This CDR3 contains 12 residues. Trimming stripped 2 bases from V and 8 bases from J, with 10 bases between. Per the germline V gene, CDR1 is SNHLY and CDR2 is FYNNEI. CDR3 coding DNA: TGTGCCAGCAGTGAATACGAGTCAAAGCAGTACTTC. Protein sequence: CASSEYESKQYF.

The rearrangement joins TRBV28 to TRBJ1-4; D remains ambiguous. The CDR3 spans 14 residues. V was cut by 2 bases and J by 5 bases, with 9 bases left in between. Germline CDR1 MDHEN, CDR2 SYDVKM. CDR3 region: CASSLGGRNEKLFF. In nucleotides, the CDR3 is TGTGCCAGCAGTTTAGGAGGGAGGAATGAAAAACTGTTTTTT.

CDR3 protein: CASSWLAGETQYF. The CDR3 nucleotides are TGTGCCAGCAGTTGGCTAGCGGGTGAGACCCAGTACTTC. This sequence joins TRBV27 and TRBJ2-5; the match to TRBD2 covers 8 bases. The V gene's germline CDR1 is MNHEY and CDR2 SMNVEV (reference sequence). J lost 5 bases, V lost 4 bases, and 3 bases had no gene match. The CDR3 loop spans 13 amino acids.